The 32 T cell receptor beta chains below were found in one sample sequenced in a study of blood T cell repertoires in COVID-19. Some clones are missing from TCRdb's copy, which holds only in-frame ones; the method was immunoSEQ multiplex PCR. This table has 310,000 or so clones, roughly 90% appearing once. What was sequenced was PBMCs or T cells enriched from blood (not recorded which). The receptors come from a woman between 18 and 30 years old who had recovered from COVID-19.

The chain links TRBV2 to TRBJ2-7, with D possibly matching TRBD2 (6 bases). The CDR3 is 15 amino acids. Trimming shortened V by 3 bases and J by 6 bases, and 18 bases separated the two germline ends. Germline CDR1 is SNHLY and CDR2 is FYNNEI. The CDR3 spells CASSDSAGRLGEQYF. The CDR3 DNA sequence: TGTGCCAGCAGTGACTCGGCAGGGAGGCTGGGCGAGCAGTACTTC.

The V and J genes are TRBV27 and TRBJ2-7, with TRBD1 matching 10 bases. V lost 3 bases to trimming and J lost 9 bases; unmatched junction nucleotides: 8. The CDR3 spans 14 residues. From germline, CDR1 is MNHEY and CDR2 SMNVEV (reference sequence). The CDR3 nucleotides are TGTGCCAGCAGTTTTCTGACAGGGGGCGCAGGGCAGTACTTC. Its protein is CASSFLTGGAGQYF.

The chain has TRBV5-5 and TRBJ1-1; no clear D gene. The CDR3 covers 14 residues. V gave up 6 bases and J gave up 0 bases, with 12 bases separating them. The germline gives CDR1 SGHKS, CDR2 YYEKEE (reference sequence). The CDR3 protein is CASTPYSLNTEAFF. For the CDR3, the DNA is TGTGCCAGCACCCCGTACAGTTTGAACACTGAAGCTTTCTTT.

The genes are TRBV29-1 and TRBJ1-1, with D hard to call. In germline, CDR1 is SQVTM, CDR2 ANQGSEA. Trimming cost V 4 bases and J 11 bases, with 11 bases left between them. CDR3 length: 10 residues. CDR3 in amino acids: CSVVPDGAFF. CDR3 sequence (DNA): TGCAGCGTTGTTCCTGACGGGGCTTTCTTT.

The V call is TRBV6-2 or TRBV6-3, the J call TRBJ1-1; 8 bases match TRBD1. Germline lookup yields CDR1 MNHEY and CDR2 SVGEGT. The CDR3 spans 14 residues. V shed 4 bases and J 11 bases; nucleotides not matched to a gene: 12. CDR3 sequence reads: CASSFNQGARRAFF. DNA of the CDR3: TGTGCCAGCAGTTTTAATCAGGGGGCCCGGCGGGCTTTCTTT.

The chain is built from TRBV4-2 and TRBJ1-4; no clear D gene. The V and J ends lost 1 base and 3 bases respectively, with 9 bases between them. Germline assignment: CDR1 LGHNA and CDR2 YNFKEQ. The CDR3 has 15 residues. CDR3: CASSQVAWANEKLFF. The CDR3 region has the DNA TGTGCCAGCAGCCAAGTAGCTTGGGCTAATGAAAAACTGTTTTTT.

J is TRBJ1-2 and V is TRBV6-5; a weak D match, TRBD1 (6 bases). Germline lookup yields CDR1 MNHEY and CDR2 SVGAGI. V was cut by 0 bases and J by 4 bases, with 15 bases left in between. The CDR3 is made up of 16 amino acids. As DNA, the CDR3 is TGTGCCAGCAGTTACTCGATGAACGGACAGTCCTATGGCTACACCTTC. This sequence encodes CASSYSMNGQSYGYTF.

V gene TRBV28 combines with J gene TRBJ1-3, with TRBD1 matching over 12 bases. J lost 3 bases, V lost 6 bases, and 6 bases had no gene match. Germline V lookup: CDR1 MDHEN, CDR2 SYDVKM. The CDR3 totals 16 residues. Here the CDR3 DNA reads TGTGCCAGCAGCGAGGGGACAGGGGGCGATGGAAACACCATATATTTT. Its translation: CASSEGTGGDGNTIYF.

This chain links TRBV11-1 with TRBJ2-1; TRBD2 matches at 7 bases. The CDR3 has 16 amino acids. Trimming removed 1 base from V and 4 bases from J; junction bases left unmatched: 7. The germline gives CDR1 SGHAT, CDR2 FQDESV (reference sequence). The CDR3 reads CASSLVRGGGYNEQFF. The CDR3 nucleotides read TGTGCCAGCAGCTTAGTTCGTGGGGGGGGATACAATGAGCAGTTCTTC.

The CDR3 sequence: CASSGRQGYGYTF. The CDR3 DNA is TGTGCCAGCAGTGGTCGGCAGGGTTATGGCTACACCTTC. The chain has TRBV2 and TRBJ1-2; D perhaps matches TRBD1 (5 bases). Per the germline V gene, CDR1 is SNHLY and CDR2 is FYNNEI. Trimming removed 4 bases from V and 5 bases from J, with 11 bases in between. The CDR3 loop spans 13 amino acids.

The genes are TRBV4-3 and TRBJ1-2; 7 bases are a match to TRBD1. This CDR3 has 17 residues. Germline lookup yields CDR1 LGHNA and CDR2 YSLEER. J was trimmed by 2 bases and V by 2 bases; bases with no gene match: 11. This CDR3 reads CASSQSITRDRNYGYTF. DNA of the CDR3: TGCGCCAGCAGCCAATCTATCACGCGGGACAGAAACTATGGCTACACCTTC.

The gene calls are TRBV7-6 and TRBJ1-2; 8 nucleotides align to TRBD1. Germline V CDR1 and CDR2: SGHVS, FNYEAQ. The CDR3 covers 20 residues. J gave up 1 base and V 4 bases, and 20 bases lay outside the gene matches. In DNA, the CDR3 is TGTGCCAGCAGCTCAATTATACACGGGACAGGAACGTACAATAACTATGGCTACACCTTC. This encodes CASSSIIHGTGTYNNYGYTF.

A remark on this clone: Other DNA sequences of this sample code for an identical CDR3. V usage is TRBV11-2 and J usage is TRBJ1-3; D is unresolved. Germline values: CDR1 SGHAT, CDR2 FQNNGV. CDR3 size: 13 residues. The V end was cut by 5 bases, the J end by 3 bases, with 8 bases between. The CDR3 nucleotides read TGTGCCAGCAGCCCCTCCGGTGGAAACACCATATATTTT. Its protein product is CASSPSGGNTIYF.

The CDR3 loop reads CASSFRPTNQQETQYF. CDR3 DNA sequence: TGTGCCAGCAGCTTTAGACCGACTAACCAACAAGAGACCCAGTACTTC. The J gene is TRBJ2-5, the V gene TRBV13, with D tentatively TRBD2 (5 bases). The CDR3 runs 16 residues. V dropped 3 bases and J dropped 2 bases, with 16 bases sitting between them. From germline, CDR1 is PRHDT and CDR2 FYEKMQ (reference sequence).

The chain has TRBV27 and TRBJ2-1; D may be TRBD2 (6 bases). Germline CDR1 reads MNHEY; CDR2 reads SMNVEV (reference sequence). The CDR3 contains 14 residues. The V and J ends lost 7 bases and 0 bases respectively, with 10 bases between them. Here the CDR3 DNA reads TGTGCCAGCAATGGGGGGAGCTCCTACAATGAGCAGTTCTTC. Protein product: CASNGGSSYNEQFF.

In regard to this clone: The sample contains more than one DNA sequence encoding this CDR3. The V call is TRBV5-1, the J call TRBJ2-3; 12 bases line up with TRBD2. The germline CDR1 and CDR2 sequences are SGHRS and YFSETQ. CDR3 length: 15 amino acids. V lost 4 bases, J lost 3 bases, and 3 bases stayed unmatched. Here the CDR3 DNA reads TGCGCCAGCAGCCTTGGACTAGCGGGAACAGATACGCAGTATTTT. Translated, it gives CASSLGLAGTDTQYF.

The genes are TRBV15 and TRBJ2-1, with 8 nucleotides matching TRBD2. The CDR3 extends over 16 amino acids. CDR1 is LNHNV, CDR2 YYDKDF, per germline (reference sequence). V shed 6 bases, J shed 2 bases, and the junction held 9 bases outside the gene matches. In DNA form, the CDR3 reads TGTGCCACCAGTCATGAGGCTAGCGGGCCCTACAATGAGCAGTTCTTC. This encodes CATSHEASGPYNEQFF.

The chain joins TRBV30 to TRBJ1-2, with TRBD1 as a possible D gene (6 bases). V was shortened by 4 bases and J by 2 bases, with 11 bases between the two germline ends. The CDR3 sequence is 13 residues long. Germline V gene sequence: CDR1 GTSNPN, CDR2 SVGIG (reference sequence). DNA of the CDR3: TGTGCCTGGAAGCTACAGGGCAACTATGGCTACACCTTC. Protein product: CAWKLQGNYGYTF. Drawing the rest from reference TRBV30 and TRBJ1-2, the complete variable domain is SQTIHQWPATLVQPVGSPLSLECTVEGTSNPNLYWYRQAAGRGLQLLFYSVGIGQISSEVPQNLSASRPQDRQFILSSKKLLLSDSGFYLCAWKLQGNYGYTFGSGTRLTVV.

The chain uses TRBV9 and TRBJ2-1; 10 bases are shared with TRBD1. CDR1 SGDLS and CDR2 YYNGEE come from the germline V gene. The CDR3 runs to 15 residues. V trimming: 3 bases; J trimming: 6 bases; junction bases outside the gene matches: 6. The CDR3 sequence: CASSAPGQGTNEQFF. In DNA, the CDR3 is TGTGCCAGCAGCGCCCCGGGACAGGGGACCAATGAGCAGTTCTTC. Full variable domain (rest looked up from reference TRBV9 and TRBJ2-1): DSGVTQTPKHLITATGQRVTLRCSPRSGDLSVYWYQQSLDQGLQFLIQYYNGEERAKGNILERFSAQQFPDLHSELNLSSLELGDSALYFCASSAPGQGTNEQFFGPGTRLTVL.

This CDR3 is CASSIQGTGELFF. Here the CDR3 DNA reads TGCGCCAGCAGCATACAGGGGACCGGGGAGCTGTTTTTT. V gene TRBV4-1 combines with J gene TRBJ2-2, with TRBD1 matching 7 bases. CDR1 MGHRA and CDR2 YSYEKL come from the germline V gene. After removal of 5 bases from V and 5 bases from J, the junction contained 2 bases not matched to a gene. The CDR3 has 13 residues.

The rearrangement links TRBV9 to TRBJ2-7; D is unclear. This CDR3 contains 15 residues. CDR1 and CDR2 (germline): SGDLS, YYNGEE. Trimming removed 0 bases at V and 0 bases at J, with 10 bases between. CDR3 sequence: CASSVGQSVSYEQYF. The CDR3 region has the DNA TGTGCCAGCAGCGTAGGCCAGAGCGTCTCCTACGAGCAGTACTTC. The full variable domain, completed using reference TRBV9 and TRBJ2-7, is DSGVTQTPKHLITATGQRVTLRCSPRSGDLSVYWYQQSLDQGLQFLIQYYNGEERAKGNILERFSAQQFPDLHSELNLSSLELGDSALYFCASSVGQSVSYEQYFGPGTRLTVT.

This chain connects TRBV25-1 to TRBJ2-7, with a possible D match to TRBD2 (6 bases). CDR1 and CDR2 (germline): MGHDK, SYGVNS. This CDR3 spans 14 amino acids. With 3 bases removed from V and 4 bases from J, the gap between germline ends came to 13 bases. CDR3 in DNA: TGTGCCAGCAGTGAGGGAGGTTCAATTTACGAGCAGTACTTC. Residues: CASSEGGSIYEQYF.

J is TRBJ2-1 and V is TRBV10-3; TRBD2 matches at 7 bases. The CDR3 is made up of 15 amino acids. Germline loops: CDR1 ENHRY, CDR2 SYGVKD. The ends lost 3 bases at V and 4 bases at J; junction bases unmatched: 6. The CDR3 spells CAISETSVAYNEQFF. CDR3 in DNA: TGTGCCATCAGTGAAACTAGCGTTGCTTACAATGAGCAGTTCTTC.

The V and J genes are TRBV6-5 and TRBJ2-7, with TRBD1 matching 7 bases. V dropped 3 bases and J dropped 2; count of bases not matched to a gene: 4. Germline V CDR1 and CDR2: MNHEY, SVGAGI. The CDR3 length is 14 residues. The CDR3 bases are TGTGCCAGCAGTTATGGGACAGAGACCTACGAGCAGTACTTC. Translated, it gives CASSYGTETYEQYF.

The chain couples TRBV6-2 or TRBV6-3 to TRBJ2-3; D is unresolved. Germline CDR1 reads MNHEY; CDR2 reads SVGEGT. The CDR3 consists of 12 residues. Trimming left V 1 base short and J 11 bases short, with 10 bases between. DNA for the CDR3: TGTGCCAGCAGTTACTTGCGCTCCGGGCAGTATTTT. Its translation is CASSYLRSGQYF.

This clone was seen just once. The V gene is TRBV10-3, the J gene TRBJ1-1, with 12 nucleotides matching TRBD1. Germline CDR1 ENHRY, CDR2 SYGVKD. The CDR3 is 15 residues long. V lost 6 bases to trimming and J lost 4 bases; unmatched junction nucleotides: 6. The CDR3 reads CAISGTGGVGTEAFF. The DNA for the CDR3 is TGTGCCATCAGCGGGACAGGGGGCGTTGGCACTGAAGCTTTCTTT.

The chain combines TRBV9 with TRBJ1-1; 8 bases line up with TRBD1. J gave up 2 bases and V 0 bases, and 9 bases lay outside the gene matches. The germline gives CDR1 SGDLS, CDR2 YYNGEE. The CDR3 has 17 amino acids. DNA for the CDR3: TGTGCCAGCAGCGTAGACCAGGGGGCTCCCCTAAACACTGAAGCTTTCTTT. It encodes CASSVDQGAPLNTEAFF.

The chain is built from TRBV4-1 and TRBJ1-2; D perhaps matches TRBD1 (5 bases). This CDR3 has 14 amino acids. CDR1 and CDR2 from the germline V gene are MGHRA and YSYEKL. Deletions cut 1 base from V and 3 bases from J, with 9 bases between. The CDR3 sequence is CASSQGQGHYGYTF. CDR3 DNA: TGCGCCAGCAGCCAAGGGCAGGGCCACTATGGCTACACCTTC.

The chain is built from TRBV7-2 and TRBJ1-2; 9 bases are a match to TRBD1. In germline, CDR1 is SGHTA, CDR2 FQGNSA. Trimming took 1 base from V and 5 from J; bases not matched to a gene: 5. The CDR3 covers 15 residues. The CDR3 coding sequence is TGTGCCAGCAGCTTAGAGACAGGGGGGGATTATGGCTACACCTTC. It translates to CASSLETGGDYGYTF.

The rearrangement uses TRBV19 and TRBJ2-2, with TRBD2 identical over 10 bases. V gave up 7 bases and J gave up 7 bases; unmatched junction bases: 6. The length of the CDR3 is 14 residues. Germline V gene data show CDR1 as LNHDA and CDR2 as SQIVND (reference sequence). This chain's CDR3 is CASTVSGGHGELFF. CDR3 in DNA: TGTGCCAGTACCGTTAGCGGGGGGCACGGGGAGCTGTTTTTT. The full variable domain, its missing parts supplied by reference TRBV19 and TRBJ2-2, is DGGITQSPKYLFRKEGQNVTLSCEQNLNHDAMYWYRQDPGQGLRLIYYSQIVNDFQKGDIAEGYSVSREKKESFPLTVTSAQKNPTAFYLCASTVSGGHGELFFGEGSRLTVL.

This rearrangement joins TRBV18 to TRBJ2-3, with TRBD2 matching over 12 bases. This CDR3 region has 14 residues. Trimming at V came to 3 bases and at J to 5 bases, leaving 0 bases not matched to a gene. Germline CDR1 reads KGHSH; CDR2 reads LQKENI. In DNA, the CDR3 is TGTGCCAGCTCACCGGGACTAGCGGGAGATACGCAGTATTTT. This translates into CASSPGLAGDTQYF.

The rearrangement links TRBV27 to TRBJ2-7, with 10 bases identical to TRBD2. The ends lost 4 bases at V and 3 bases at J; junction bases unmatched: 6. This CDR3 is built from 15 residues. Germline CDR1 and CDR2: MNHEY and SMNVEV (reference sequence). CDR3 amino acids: CASSSAGGFSYEQYF. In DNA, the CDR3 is TGTGCCAGCAGTTCAGCGGGGGGGTTCAGCTACGAGCAGTACTTC.